The present TCR beta chain was sequenced within a study of CD8 T cells in Susac syndrome. In the study overall: Within the sequenced Susac syndrome patient group, roughly 6 exhibited active disease and eight were in remission.

Germline CDR1 and CDR2: MNHEY and SVGAGI. Trimming cost V 6 bases and J 3 bases, with 11 bases left between them. This CDR3 comprises 13 residues. RNA amounts of roughly 0.5 to 1 ug underwent reverse transcription with random hexamers. One entry per CDR3 protein results from TCRdb running MiXCR on the immunoSEQ multiplex PCR reads. The sample yields around 200,000 distinct CDR3 sequences, roughly 94% seen once. The sequence came from a human donor with Susac syndrome. Sequencing was done on a sample of CD8+ T cells from PBMCs. The rearrangement uses TRBV6-5 and TRBJ1-2, with D tentatively TRBD1 (5 bases). DNA for the CDR3: TGTGCCAGCAGCTCTACAGGCCACTATGGCTACACCTTC. Translating gives CASSSTGHYGYTF.